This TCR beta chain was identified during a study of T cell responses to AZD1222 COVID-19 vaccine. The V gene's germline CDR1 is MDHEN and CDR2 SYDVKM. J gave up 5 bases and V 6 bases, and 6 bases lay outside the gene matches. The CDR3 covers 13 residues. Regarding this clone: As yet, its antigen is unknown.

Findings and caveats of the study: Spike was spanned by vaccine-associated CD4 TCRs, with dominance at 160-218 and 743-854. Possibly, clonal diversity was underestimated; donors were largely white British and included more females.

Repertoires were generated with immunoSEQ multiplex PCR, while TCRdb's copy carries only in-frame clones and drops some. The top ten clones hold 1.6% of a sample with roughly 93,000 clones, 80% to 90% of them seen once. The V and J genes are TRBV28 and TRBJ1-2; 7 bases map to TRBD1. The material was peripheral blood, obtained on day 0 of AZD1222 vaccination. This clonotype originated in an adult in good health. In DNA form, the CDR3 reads TGTGCCAGCAGATCAGGGGGAGGATATGGCTACACCTTC. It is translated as CASRSGGGYGYTF.